This TCR beta chain was captured by sequencing in a study of T-cell reconstitution after alpha-beta-depleted transplantation in children. Overall study findings and caveats: The authors attributed T-cell counts and diversity one year after transplant mostly to newly produced T cells. Some patients showed high day-60 TCRbeta diversity, which derived from surviving recipient T cells and thymic progenitors.

The CDR3 runs to 16 residues. CDR1 and CDR2 (germline): MDHEN, SYDVKM. V dropped 1 base and J dropped 0 bases, with 12 bases sitting between them. This clonotype was found a few times. Its target is unknown. Preparation of the TCRbeta library involved a method that used unique molecular identifiers. In TCRdb, the PCR reads were re-called with MiXCR into one record per CDR3 protein. Of about 300,000 distinct CDR3 sequences listed, roughly a tenth are singletons. The receptor was isolated from a boy under three years old with acute myeloid leukemia, due to receive a stem cell transplant. Sequenced here: PBMCs, sampled before TCRalphabeta/CD19-depleted stem cell transplant. The chain combines TRBV28 with TRBJ1-2; D unclear. The CDR3 DNA follows: TGTGCCAGCAGTTTATTCCAGGACGTAACTAACTATGGCTACACCTTC. Residues: CASSLFQDVTNYGYTF.